The 16 T cell receptor beta chains in this list originate from one sample, sequenced in a study of T cells in localized non-small cell lung cancer. Generated by immunoSEQ multiplex PCR, the TCRdb table keeps only in-frame clones and is missing some. Of about 82,000 clones listed, roughly 75% were seen once; the top ten hold under 25%. Sequencing used PBMCs, obtained before any cancer treatment. The receptors stem from a man aged 35 to 69 with stage II squamous cell lung carcinoma.

The rearrangement links TRBV6-1 to TRBJ2-5; the D is unclear. The CDR3 extends over 14 amino acids. CDR1 and CDR2 (germline): MNHNS, SASEGT. The V end lost 7 bases, the J end lost 2 bases, and 14 bases lay between the germline ends. CDR3 in DNA: TGTGCCAGCAAGGTACTAAGCCTACAAGAGACCCAGTACTTC. Translating gives CASKVLSLQETQYF.

V usage is TRBV28 and J usage is TRBJ2-7; possibly TRBD1 or TRBD2 for D (5 bases each). The V gene lost 3 bases and the J gene lost 0 bases, with 12 bases spanning the gap. The CDR3 extends over 15 amino acids. CDR1 and CDR2 (germline): MDHEN, SYDVKM. DNA of the CDR3: TGTGCCAGCAGTTTCGTGGGACCGAACTCCTACGAGCAGTACTTC. Translated: CASSFVGPNSYEQYF.

The chain is built from TRBV6-6 and TRBJ2-3, with 7 positions matching TRBD2. Germline lookup yields CDR1 MNHNY and CDR2 SVGAGI (reference sequence). The trim removed 5 bases at V and 0 bases at J, leaving 5 bases unmatched. This CDR3 comprises 15 residues. The CDR3 protein is CASSPPTSSTDTQYF. CDR3 DNA: TGTGCCAGCAGTCCGCCGACTAGCAGCACAGATACGCAGTATTTT.

The rearrangement joins TRBV19 to TRBJ1-1, with 7 bases identical to TRBD1. Germline CDR1 reads LNHDA; CDR2 reads SQIVND (reference sequence). CDR3 length: 15 amino acids. V was clipped by 5 bases and J by 6 bases; unmatched bases: 12. As DNA, the CDR3 is TGTGCCAGTAGTGTCCGGACAGGTCAAACGGCTGAAGCTTTCTTT. As protein: CASSVRTGQTAEAFF. Based on the CDR3 plus reference TRBV19 and TRBJ1-1, the full variable domain is DGGITQSPKYLFRKEGQNVTLSCEQNLNHDAMYWYRQDPGQGLRLIYYSQIVNDFQKGDIAEGYSVSREKKESFPLTVTSAQKNPTAFYLCASSVRTGQTAEAFFGQGTRLTVV.

On this clone itself: At one boundary the junction diverges from the germline segment, which might be a read error. V and J are TRBV14 and TRBJ2-1; D remains ambiguous. Germline V gene lookup returns CDR1 SGHDN and CDR2 FVKESK. The CDR3 has 12 residues. The CDR3 reads CASSPHYDEQFF. The CDR3 region has the DNA TGTGCCAGCAGCCCCCACTACGATGAGCAGTTCTTC.

The gene calls are TRBV27 and TRBJ1-6; 7 nucleotides agree with TRBD1. The CDR3 is 16 residues long. In germline, CDR1 is MNHEY, CDR2 SMNVEV (reference sequence). Trimming removed 6 bases from V and 3 bases from J; junction bases left unmatched: 8. CDR3 protein: CASSKDRVGYNSPLHF. CDR3 coding DNA: TGTGCCAGCAGCAAAGACAGGGTGGGCTATAATTCACCCCTCCACTTT.

This clone has a count of ten or more. The rearrangement links TRBV30 to TRBJ1-2, with 8 bases fitting TRBD1. Germline CDR1 reads GTSNPN; CDR2 reads SVGIG (reference sequence). The CDR3 covers 14 residues. The V segment lost 3 bases and the J segment 4 bases; nucleotides outside the gene matches: 7. The CDR3 coding sequence is TGTGCCTGGAGGGACCCGACAGGGGCCTATGGCTACACCTTC. Translated, it gives CAWRDPTGAYGYTF.

This rearrangement joins TRBV19 to TRBJ1-1; D gene unclear. The CDR3 loop spans 11 amino acids. Germline CDR1 and CDR2: LNHDA and SQIVND (reference sequence). V was shortened by 6 bases and J by 6 bases, with 8 bases between the two germline ends. The CDR3 DNA is TGTGCCAGTAGCGACCCCCCTGAAGCTTTCTTT. It translates to CASSDPPEAFF.

The V call is TRBV6-5, the J call TRBJ1-1; D possibly corresponds to TRBD1 (5 bases). This CDR3 is built from 14 residues. Germline CDR1 and CDR2: MNHEY and SVGAGI. Trimming left V 2 bases short and J 5 bases short, with 12 bases between. The CDR3 here is CASSYRGGETEAFF. For the CDR3, the DNA is TGTGCCAGCAGTTACCGGGGGGGGGAAACTGAAGCTTTCTTT.

The chain links TRBV6-6 to TRBJ2-1, with TRBD2 matching 9 bases. Germline V gives CDR1 MNHNY, CDR2 SVGAGI (reference sequence). Losses at the gene ends were 2 bases for V and 4 bases for J; bases not matched to a gene: 6. The CDR3 contains 16 residues. In DNA, the CDR3 is TGTGCCAGCAGTTACGTCGCTAGCGGGGATTACAATGAGCAGTTCTTC. Translating gives CASSYVASGDYNEQFF.

A few counts support this clone. The CDR3: CASSPTGQVNTEAFF. The CDR3 nucleotides read TGTGCCAGCAGCCCCACGGGACAGGTGAACACTGAAGCTTTCTTT. The chain joins TRBV11-1 to TRBJ1-1; the match to TRBD1 covers 8 bases. Germline V gene sequence: CDR1 SGHAT, CDR2 FQDESV (reference sequence). This CDR3 comprises 15 residues. The ends lost 5 bases at V and 0 bases at J; junction bases unmatched: 5.

The chain joins TRBV7-9 to TRBJ1-1; D not resolved. The CDR3 has 14 amino acids. Between the trimmed V and J ends, which lost 3 bases and 4 bases, there was a span of 12 bases. The germline CDR1 and CDR2 sequences are SEHNR and FQNEAQ (reference sequence). CDR3 protein: CASSFTGGGTEAFF. The CDR3 coding sequence is TGTGCCAGCAGCTTCACGGGAGGAGGCACTGAAGCTTTCTTT.

This chain links TRBV7-9 with TRBJ2-5; either TRBD1 or TRBD2 may supply D (5 bases each). CDR3 size: 13 residues. Trimming pared 5 bases from V and 4 bases from J, leaving 11 bases between. Germline V lookup: CDR1 SEHNR, CDR2 FQNEAQ (reference sequence). The CDR3 DNA reads TGTGCCAGCAGCGTCCGGGGCACAGAGACCCAGTACTTC. The encoded protein is CASSVRGTETQYF. The full variable domain, rest sourced from reference TRBV7-9 and TRBJ2-5, is DTGVSQNPRHKITKRGQNVTFRCDPISEHNRLYWYRQTLGQGPEFLTYFQNEAQLEKSRLLSDRFSAERPKGSFSTLEIQRTEQGDSAMYLCASSVRGTETQYFGPGTRLLVL.

The chain's CDR3 is CASSDPGGQGYTF. CDR3 nucleotides: TGTGCCAGCAGTGACCCGGGGGGACAGGGCTACACCTTC. J is TRBJ1-2 and V is TRBV6-4; 7 bases align to TRBD1. V lost 2 bases and J lost 8; bases outside the gene matches: 5. Germline values: CDR1 MRHNA, CDR2 SNTAGT. This CDR3 is built from 13 residues.

The chain is built from TRBV4-1 and TRBJ2-4, with 9 bases matching TRBD2. Germline V gene data show CDR1 as MGHRA and CDR2 as YSYEKL. The ends lost 0 bases at V and 6 bases at J; junction bases unmatched: 6. The CDR3 is 16 amino acids. The CDR3 reads CASSQDHLAGRNIQYF. Here the CDR3 DNA reads TGCGCCAGCAGCCAAGATCACCTAGCGGGGAGAAACATTCAGTACTTC.

The gene calls are TRBV5-6 and TRBJ1-1; D is unclear. V was clipped by 1 base and J by 1 base, with 5 bases between them. The V gene's germline CDR1 is SGHDT and CDR2 YYEEEE. The CDR3 has 13 residues. The CDR3 region is CASSLPANTEAFF. The CDR3 DNA reads as TGTGCCAGCAGCTTGCCCGCGAACACTGAAGCTTTCTTT. The full variable domain, its missing parts supplied by reference TRBV5-6 and TRBJ1-1, is DAGVTQSPTHLIKTRGQQVTLRCSPKSGHDTVSWYQQALGQGPQFIFQYYEEEERQRGNFPDRFSGHQFPNYSSELNVNALLLGDSALYLCASSLPANTEAFFGQGTRLTVV.